This T cell receptor beta chain was sequenced for a study of T cell responses to AZD1222 COVID-19 vaccine (dated by TCRdb to the early 2020s). Describing the broader study: TCR sequencing covered some 240 trial participants: 200 to 220 given two doses of AZD1222 and about 26 given two doses of MenACWY control vaccine. Enrollment into the trials was organized by age into subgroups of 18-55, 56-69 and 70-plus years, and those subgroups contained approximately 150, 30 and 60 TCR-sequenced participants, respectively.

The sample's time point label, in plain terms: about 28 days (+/-7) after the second vaccine dose. AZD1222 recipients given second doses at about 4 weeks or at about 12 weeks were pooled, since spike-specific TCR depth and breadth were not found to differ between the two schedules. Vaccinee samples were obtained from the UK trials COV001 and COV002, which included a single-blind randomized controlled phase 2/3 trial of AZD1222 (ChAdOx1 nCoV-19) in healthy adults. For TCRbeta chain sequencing, PBMC samples were collected from trial participants at day 0 and at day 28 after the second dose. With regard to this clone: Its antigen target is currently unknown. No much larger clonotype is one base removed from it; base qualities were not supplied.

The CDR3 regions of human TCRbeta chains were analyzed by immunosequencing. Processing in the source paper ran as follows. TCRs in the repertoires were matched against a reference library of SARS-CoV-2-specific TCRs that had been generated with the MIRA antigen-specificity platform. Breadth was defined as the fraction of unique TCRs that were SARS-CoV-2-associated, and depth was defined as the fraction of total T cells that were SARS-CoV-2-associated. Using the MIRA data, each spike-specific TCR was mapped to the spike region that the TCR reacts to and placed in a CD4 or CD8 class. Log10-transformed breadth and depth values were compared by one-way ANOVA with Sidak's multiple comparisons tests. Drawn from immuneACCESS, this table holds only the in-frame rearrangements with V and J called that TCRdb kept. Clones are partly lost; checked studies trace under half to an unresolved V gene and leave the rest unexplained. V, J and clone size are taken as reported in that table, and D and trimming were inferred from the DNA itself. The sample contains about 100,000 clones, about 90% of them found a single time. The top ten hold roughly 10% of the sample.

Overall study results and their limits: Participants were mostly white British, with more females than males. The authors suggested clonal diversity may have been underestimated. After two AZD1222 doses, spike-specific TCR breadth and depth were significantly higher than at day 0 and than in MenACWY recipients. In the small 56-69-year group, the increase in depth fell short of significance, most likely because of low power. Conclusions about previously exposed vaccinees are limited, since just 6 or 7 AZD1222 recipients were seropositive for SARS-CoV-2 at baseline. Because no day 14 peak-response samples were available, repertoires were characterized only after the peak T cell response. Nearly half of unique spike-specific TCRs reportedly recognized epitopes outside regions mutated in the B.1.351 and B.1.1.7 variants. The vaccine-associated CD4 TCRs covered the entire spike protein, and the dominant responses fell in regions 160-218 and 743-854.

Trimming leaves V shorter by 1 base and J shorter by 8 bases, with the junction holding 5 bases beyond the gene matches. From the germline V gene, CDR1 is MRHNA and CDR2 is SNTAGT. Its CDR3 holds 15 amino acids, cysteine through phenylalanine. Here the CDR3 DNA is all that survives: 45 bases in frame from base 1. The origin of this receptor is an adult who received the AZD1222 COVID-19 vaccine. Source: peripheral blood, taken 28 days after the second AZD1222 dose. The chain joins TRBV6-4 to TRBJ1-4; 9 bases in the middle match TRBD1. For the CDR3, the sequence is CASSDWTGDSEKLFF. The nucleotides read TGTGCCAGCAGTGACTGGACAGGGGACTCGGAAAAACTGTTTTTT.